Included here is one TCR beta chain sequence, with context. Methods used by the authors: Amplified reference gene primers provided the basis for estimating nucleated cell counts. TCRdb's copy holds only in-frame clones and misses some; the assay was immunoSEQ multiplex PCR. The V and J calls and clone size come from that table; D and trimming were worked out from the DNA. The sample has 25,000 to 35,000 clones; roughly 86% are singletons. The CDR3 spans 16 residues. CDR1 is SGHAT, CDR2 FQDESV, per germline (reference sequence). V shed 1 base and J shed 0 bases, with 9 bases lying between them. The data derive from a study of blood T cell repertoires in COVID-19. Study overall: The samples span acute and convalescent COVID-19 from the United States, Italy and Spain.

This rearrangement joins TRBV11-1 to TRBJ2-2; weak D call: TRBD1 (5 bases). The sequence was obtained from a human donor in a cohort sampled during active COVID-19. The donor label of this sample is uncertain. What was sequenced was peripheral blood. The CDR3, as DNA: TGTGCCAGCAGCTTAGAAGGGGCCCCGAACACCGGGGAGCTGTTTTTT. This sequence encodes CASSLEGAPNTGELFF.